The present TCR beta chain was sequenced within a study of blood T cell repertoires in COVID-19. TCRdb keeps only in-frame clones here, not all; method: immunoSEQ multiplex PCR. The table records over 90,000 clones, approximately 84% of them present only once. The V end was cut by 1 base, the J end by 2 bases, with 8 bases between. Per the germline V gene, CDR1 is LGHDT and CDR2 is YNNKEL (reference sequence). The CDR3 contains 15 residues. The chain has TRBV3-1 (or the pseudogene TRBV3-2) and TRBJ2-2; D perhaps matches TRBD2 (5 bases). The TCR comes from a human donor in a cohort sampled during active COVID-19. Sequencing used peripheral blood. In DNA form, the CDR3 reads TGTGCCAGCAGCCAAGTCGAGGGAAACACCGGGGAGCTGTTTTTT. Protein product: CASSQVEGNTGELFF.